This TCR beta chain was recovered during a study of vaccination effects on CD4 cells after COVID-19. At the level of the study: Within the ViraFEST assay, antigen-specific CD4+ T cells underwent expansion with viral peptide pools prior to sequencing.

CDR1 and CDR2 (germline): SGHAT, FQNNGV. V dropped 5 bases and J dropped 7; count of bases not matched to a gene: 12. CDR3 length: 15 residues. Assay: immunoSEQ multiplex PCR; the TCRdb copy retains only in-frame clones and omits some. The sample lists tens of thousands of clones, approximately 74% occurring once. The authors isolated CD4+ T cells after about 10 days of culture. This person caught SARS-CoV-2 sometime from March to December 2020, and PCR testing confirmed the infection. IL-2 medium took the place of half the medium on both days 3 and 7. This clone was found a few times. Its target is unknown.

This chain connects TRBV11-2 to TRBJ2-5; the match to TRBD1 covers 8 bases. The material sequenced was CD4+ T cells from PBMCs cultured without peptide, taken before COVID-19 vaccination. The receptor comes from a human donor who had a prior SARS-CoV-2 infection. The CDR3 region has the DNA TGTGCCAGCAGCGGACAGGGACAGACAATCGGGACCCAGTACTTC. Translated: CASSGQGQTIGTQYF. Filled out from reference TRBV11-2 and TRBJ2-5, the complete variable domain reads EAGVAQSPRYKIIEKRQSVAFWCNPISGHATLYWYQQILGQGPKLLIQFQNNGVVDDSQLPKDRFSAERLKGVDSTLKIQPAKLEDSAVYLCASSGQGQTIGTQYFGPGTRLLVL.